Following are 8 T cell receptor beta chains from one sample sequenced in a study of monozygotic twins with inflammatory bowel disease. No DNA is given; TCRdb re-called the 5' RACE reads and lists each CDR3 protein once. This repertoire comprises around 100,000 distinct CDR3 sequences; its ten largest clones make up under 2.5%. Sequences were obtained from blood. The origin of the receptors is a human donor with ulcerative colitis or Crohn's disease, or a healthy co-twin of an affected twin (not recorded which).

The rearrangement joins TRBV5-6 to TRBJ2-5; TCRdb picks TRBD1, but there is no DNA to check that call. Germline assignment: CDR1 SGHDT and CDR2 YYEEEE. The CDR3 loop spans 12 amino acids. CDR3 protein: CASSTGPLSQYF.

The chain carries TRBV12-3 or TRBV12-4 and TRBJ2-7; TCRdb gives TRBD2 as the D gene, but with no DNA this cannot be confirmed. CDR3 length: 14 amino acids. CDR3 sequence reads: CASRGTSGPYEQYF.

The chain recombines TRBV18 with TRBJ1-2; with no DNA, the TCRdb D assignment of TRBD1 cannot be verified. This CDR3 is 13 amino acids long. The germline V gene has CDR1 KGHSH and CDR2 LQKENI. CDR3 sequence reads: CASSPFRASGYTF.

V is TRBV2 and J is TRBJ2-2; TCRdb's D call, TRBD1, is unchecked because there is no DNA. The CDR3 contains 14 residues. CDR1 and CDR2 from the germline V gene are SNHLY and FYNNEI. The CDR3 is CASTGTGLTGELFF. Full variable domain (missing parts from reference TRBV2 and TRBJ2-2): EPEVTQTPSHQVTQMGQEVILRCVPISNHLYFYWYRQILGQKVEFLVSFYNNEISEKSEIFDDQFSVERPDGSNFTLKIRSTKLEDSAMYFCASTGTGLTGELFFGEGSRLTVL.

The gene calls are TRBV10-3 and TRBJ2-3. The CDR3 is 15 amino acids. CDR1 ENHRY and CDR2 SYGVKD come from the germline V gene. The CDR3 region is CAISESTGSADTQYF.

The chain couples TRBV29-1 to TRBJ2-1; the D call of TRBD2 rests on TCRdb alone, since no DNA is present to check it. The CDR3 runs to 14 residues. Germline assignment: CDR1 SQVTM and CDR2 ANQGSEA. The chain's CDR3 is CSVEGSGRENEQFF.

The gene calls are TRBV7-2 and TRBJ2-7. CDR1 is SGHTA, CDR2 FQGNSA, per germline. The CDR3 spans 13 residues. CDR3: CASSLRASPEQYF.

The J gene is TRBJ2-3, the V gene TRBV12-3 or TRBV12-4; the TCRdb D gene call, TRBD1, has no DNA to confirm it. This CDR3 spans 16 amino acids. This chain's CDR3 is CASSSQEEGGTDTQYF.